This T cell receptor beta chain comes out of a study of cytomegalovirus exposure and HLA in healthy donors. CDR1 is LNHDA and CDR2 is SQIVND in the germline V gene (reference sequence). This CDR3 region has 15 residues. J was trimmed by 1 base and V by 5 bases; bases with no gene match: 3. For this clone: This sample also contains other DNA sequences that code for the same CDR3.

Primers: 60 Vbeta forward and 13 Jbeta reverse. The data were produced by immunoSEQ multiplex PCR, yet TCRdb's version contains in-frame clones alone and is incomplete. In the table there are over 150,000 clones, 77% of which are singletons. The V gene is TRBV19, the J gene TRBJ2-1, with 9 bases fitting TRBD2. Sequenced sample: PBMCs. The source is a woman aged 40 to 49 in good health and CMV-seropositive. The CDR3 DNA reads as TGTGCCAGTAGTTTTAGCGGGAGTTCCTACAATGAGCAGTTCTTC. This encodes CASSFSGSSYNEQFF.